What follows are 32 T cell receptor beta chains derived from one specimen sequenced in a study of cytomegalovirus exposure and HLA in healthy donors. The PCR was carried out with 60 Vbeta primers and 13 Jbeta primers. Assay: immunoSEQ multiplex PCR; the TCRdb copy retains only in-frame clones and omits some. The sample data list 150,000 or so clones. The sample taken for sequencing was PBMCs. The receptors shown here come from a woman aged 45-60 years in good health and CMV-seronegative.

The rearrangement joins TRBV5-1 to TRBJ2-1; possibly TRBD1 for D (6 bases). From germline, CDR1 is SGHRS and CDR2 YFSETQ. The CDR3 covers 15 residues. V was shortened by 4 bases and J by 3 bases, with 14 bases between the two germline ends. Here the CDR3 reads CASSPMTGVYNEQFF. For the CDR3, the DNA is TGCGCCAGCAGCCCTATGACAGGAGTCTACAATGAGCAGTTCTTC. The complete variable domain, with remaining parts taken from reference TRBV5-1 and TRBJ2-1, reads KAGVTQTPRYLIKTRGQQVTLSCSPISGHRSVSWYQQTPGQGLQFLFEYFSETQRNKGNFPGRFSGRQFSNSRSEMNVSTLELGDSALYLCASSPMTGVYNEQFFGPGTRLTVL.

The chain joins TRBV9 to TRBJ2-3; 8 nucleotides align to TRBD2. This CDR3 contains 14 residues. Germline V CDR1 and CDR2: SGDLS, YYNGEE. J gave up 4 bases and V 2 bases, and 3 bases lay outside the gene matches. CDR3 nucleotide sequence: TGTGCCAGCAGCGTGACTAGCGTGGCAGATACGCAGTATTTT. This gives the protein CASSVTSVADTQYF.

The rearrangement uses TRBV6-5 and TRBJ1-1, with 8 positions matching TRBD1. Unmatched junction bases numbered 4, after V lost 5 bases and J lost 5 bases. The length of the CDR3 is 13 residues. Germline V gene data show CDR1 as MNHEY and CDR2 as SVGAGI. As DNA, the CDR3 is TGTGCCAGCAGTGGACAGGGAGAAACTGAAGCTTTCTTT. This encodes CASSGQGETEAFF.

V is TRBV27 and J is TRBJ1-5; tentatively, D is TRBD1 (6 bases). The V and J ends lost 6 bases and 10 bases respectively, with 22 bases between them. The CDR3 extends over 15 amino acids. Per germline, CDR1 MNHEY and CDR2 SMNVEV (reference sequence). This CDR3 reads CASRPTTGLLGPQHF. CDR3 nucleotides: TGTGCCAGCAGACCGACGACAGGTCTTTTGGGACCCCAGCATTTT.

The rearrangement uses TRBV28 and TRBJ1-5; a possible D gene is TRBD1 (5 bases). The CDR3 has 18 amino acids. V dropped 4 bases and J dropped 0 bases, with 19 bases sitting between them. In germline, CDR1 is MDHEN, CDR2 SYDVKM. CDR3 sequence (DNA): TGTGCCAGCAGTTCGGGACTCGGGGGGAGCAATAGCAATCAGCCCCAGCATTTT. This encodes CASSSGLGGSNSNQPQHF.

The V gene is TRBV10-3, the J gene TRBJ2-2, with no clear D. CDR1 is ENHRY, CDR2 SYGVKD, per germline. Between the trimmed V and J ends, which lost 0 bases and 7 bases, there was a span of 9 bases. This CDR3 has 14 amino acids. The CDR3 region is CAISESSRSGELFF. As DNA, the CDR3 is TGTGCCATCAGTGAGTCGTCAAGGAGCGGGGAGCTGTTTTTT.

J is TRBJ2-7 and V is TRBV7-2, with a tentative D call TRBD1 (5 bases). The CDR3 is 14 amino acids. Germline lookup yields CDR1 SGHTA and CDR2 FQGNSA. Trimming left V 5 bases short and J 0 bases short, with 11 bases between. The CDR3 here is CASSGHISSYEQYF. In nucleotides, the CDR3 is TGTGCCAGCAGCGGACATATAAGCTCCTACGAGCAGTACTTC.

This chain uses TRBV6-6 with TRBJ2-3; 13 bases align to TRBD2. CDR1 is MNHNY and CDR2 is SVGAGI in the germline V gene (reference sequence). There are 14 residues in the CDR3. J was trimmed by 9 bases and V by 5 bases; bases with no gene match: 5. CDR3 loop: CASSPGTSGDTQYF. CDR3 nucleotides: TGTGCCAGCAGTCCCGGGACTAGCGGGGACACGCAGTATTTT.

The chain links TRBV6-1 to TRBJ2-3, with D unresolved. CDR3 length equals 14 residues. The germline V and J ends were trimmed by 8 bases and 2 bases, with 14 bases remaining between them. Germline CDR1 reads MNHNS; CDR2 reads SASEGT. CDR3 sequence reads: CASLTVRFTDTQYF. The CDR3 nucleotides read TGTGCCAGCCTAACAGTTCGGTTCACAGATACGCAGTATTTT.

This chain uses TRBV27 with TRBJ2-6; D unresolved. Germline assignment: CDR1 MNHEY and CDR2 SMNVEV (reference sequence). The CDR3 has 14 residues. The ends were cut back, 2 bases at V and 2 bases at J, with 4 bases in the middle. The chain's CDR3 is CASSLRAGANVLTF. CDR3 DNA: TGTGCCAGCAGTTTACGGGCTGGGGCCAACGTCCTGACTTTC.

This chain uses TRBV7-3 with TRBJ2-2, with 10 bases matching TRBD2. The length of the CDR3 is 16 residues. The V segment lost 4 bases and the J segment 4 bases; nucleotides outside the gene matches: 6. Germline CDR1 reads SGHTA; CDR2 reads FQGTGA. The CDR3 DNA is TGTGCCAGCAGCTCTAGGACTAGCGGCGGCACCGGGGAGCTGTTTTTT. Translated: CASSSRTSGGTGELFF.

The CDR3: CASSDQRGGPDTQYF. In nucleotides, the CDR3 is TGCGCCAGCAGCGATCAGCGGGGAGGTCCAGATACGCAGTATTTT. V usage is TRBV5-1 and J usage is TRBJ2-3; 7 bases are a match to TRBD2. V was clipped by 4 bases and J by 4 bases; unmatched bases: 9. CDR1 SGHRS and CDR2 YFSETQ come from the germline V gene. The length of the CDR3 is 15 residues. The full variable domain, rest sourced from reference TRBV5-1 and TRBJ2-3, is KAGVTQTPRYLIKTRGQQVTLSCSPISGHRSVSWYQQTPGQGLQFLFEYFSETQRNKGNFPGRFSGRQFSNSRSEMNVSTLELGDSALYLCASSDQRGGPDTQYFGPGTRLTVL.

The V gene is TRBV7-9, the J gene TRBJ2-7, with 10 bases identical to TRBD1. V was pared by 7 bases and J by 3 bases, with 12 bases of the junction left unmatched. Germline values: CDR1 SEHNR, CDR2 FQNEAQ (reference sequence). The CDR3 extends over 16 amino acids. CDR3 DNA sequence: TGTGCCAGCACCCCCCCTACGGGACAGGGGCTCTACGAGCAGTACTTC. Translation: CASTPPTGQGLYEQYF.

The chain employs TRBV15 and TRBJ2-1, with 12 bases that match TRBD2. The CDR3 is 18 amino acids. Germline V gives CDR1 LNHNV, CDR2 YYDKDF (reference sequence). V was pared by 4 bases and J by 5 bases, with 12 bases of the junction left unmatched. CDR3 coding DNA: TGTGCCACCAGCATTGGCGTTCTAAGGACTAGCGGGAACAATGAGCAGTTCTTC. Protein product: CATSIGVLRTSGNNEQFF.

The rearrangement joins TRBV28 to TRBJ2-7; 12 nucleotides agree with TRBD2. CDR1 is MDHEN, CDR2 SYDVKM, per germline. This CDR3 has 12 residues. The V and J ends lost 6 bases and 9 bases, in that order; junction bases with no gene match: 3. The CDR3 coding sequence is TGTGCCAGCAGGATGACTAGCGGGGGGCAGTACTTC. Translating gives CASRMTSGGQYF.

The rearrangement links TRBV30 to TRBJ2-7; the D is unclear. The CDR3 has 12 amino acids. The germline V gene has CDR1 GTSNPN and CDR2 SVGIG (reference sequence). The V and J ends lost 0 bases and 3 bases respectively, with 6 bases between them. The CDR3 coding sequence is TGTGCCTGGAGTGTACTCGGCTACGAGCAGTACTTC. As protein: CAWSVLGYEQYF.

The V gene is TRBV7-8, the J gene TRBJ1-1, with 8 nucleotides matching TRBD1. The CDR3 totals 15 residues. Trimming cost V 5 bases and J 7 bases; bases outside gene matches: 12. Germline lookup yields CDR1 SGHVS and CDR2 FQNEAQ. The CDR3 nucleotides read TGTGCCAGCAGCGCTAATACAGGGGGTCTCAGTGAAGCTTTCTTT. It specifies CASSANTGGLSEAFF.

V gene TRBV13 combines with J gene TRBJ1-3, with TRBD1 matching over 11 bases. The CDR3 has 16 residues. V lost 5 bases to trimming and J lost 4 bases; unmatched junction nucleotides: 7. Germline V gives CDR1 PRHDT, CDR2 FYEKMQ (reference sequence). The chain's CDR3 is CASSPRRTGGGNTIYF. CDR3 sequence (DNA): TGTGCCAGCAGCCCCCGCAGGACAGGGGGCGGAAACACCATATATTTT.

In DNA form, the CDR3 reads TGTGCCAGCAGCTTATCACTAGGTGAAGCTTTCTTT. It codes for CASSLSLGEAFF. The chain has TRBV7-8 and TRBJ1-1, with D uncertain. The V end lost 2 bases, the J end lost 7 bases, and 8 bases lay between the germline ends. There are 12 residues in the CDR3. CDR1 SGHVS and CDR2 FQNEAQ come from the germline V gene.

The chain joins TRBV5-1 to TRBJ2-5; the D gene is possibly TRBD2 (5 bases). V gave up 1 base and J gave up 2 bases, with 12 bases separating them. Germline assignment: CDR1 SGHRS and CDR2 YFSETQ. The length of the CDR3 is 15 residues. The DNA of the CDR3 is TGCGCCAGCAGCTTGATAGGACTTATACAAGAGACCCAGTACTTC. It encodes CASSLIGLIQETQYF.

The chain combines TRBV6-1 with TRBJ2-3; TRBD2 might be the D (7 bases). CDR3 length: 16 residues. V dropped 1 base and J dropped 6 bases, with 17 bases sitting between them. Germline CDR1 reads MNHNS; CDR2 reads SASEGT. CDR3 amino acids: CASSEEGGGPGDTQYF. CDR3 bases: TGTGCCAGCAGTGAAGAAGGCGGGGGCCCCGGGGATACGCAGTATTTT.

This rearrangement joins TRBV5-6 to TRBJ1-1; 9 bases are a match to TRBD1. Germline loops: CDR1 SGHDT, CDR2 YYEEEE. This CDR3 is built from 15 residues. J was trimmed by 4 bases and V by 4 bases; bases with no gene match: 8. The CDR3 protein is CASSKGQGRITEAFF. CDR3 coding DNA: TGTGCCAGCAGCAAAGGACAGGGGAGGATCACTGAAGCTTTCTTT.

The chain employs TRBV18 and TRBJ1-6; 7 nucleotides line up with TRBD1. Per the germline V gene, CDR1 is KGHSH and CDR2 is LQKENI. The CDR3 sequence is 14 residues long. Germline trimming cut 6 bases from V and 15 bases from J; bases unmatched to any gene: 14. CDR3 sequence (DNA): TGTGCCAGCTCCGCCGGGACAGTATGGACACTCCTCCACTTT. Its translation is CASSAGTVWTLLHF.

The gene calls are TRBV5-1 and TRBJ2-2; 9 bases agree with TRBD1. CDR3 size: 16 residues. V was pared by 0 bases and J by 2 bases, with 2 bases of the junction left unmatched. Per germline, CDR1 SGHRS and CDR2 YFSETQ. CDR3 sequence: CASSLGQGVNTGELFF. CDR3 nucleotides: TGCGCCAGCAGCTTGGGACAGGGGGTAAACACCGGGGAGCTGTTTTTT.

This rearrangement joins TRBV1 to TRBJ2-5; the D call in the table, TRBD2, was not verified against the DNA. TRBV1 is described as a pseudogene. This CDR3 contains 15 residues. The CDR3 is CTSSQRRGGLETQYF. CDR3 DNA sequence: TGCACCAGCAGCCAACGGCGGGGGGGCCTAGAGACCCAGTACTTC.

The chain recombines TRBV7-2 with TRBJ2-1; 9 bases match TRBD2. Germline V CDR1 and CDR2: SGHTA, FQGNSA. The CDR3 sequence is 16 residues long. With V trimmed by 5 bases and J by 0 bases, 5 bases remained unmatched. The CDR3 is CASSNKGLASYNEQFF. In DNA form, the CDR3 reads TGTGCCAGCAGCAACAAGGGACTAGCCTCCTACAATGAGCAGTTCTTC.

This chain links TRBV14 with TRBJ1-4; the D is unclear. Looked up from germline, CDR1 is SGHDN and CDR2 is FVKESK. The CDR3 is made up of 15 amino acids. The ends were cut back, 0 bases at V and 0 bases at J, with 5 bases in the middle. The CDR3 here is CASSQDTATNEKLFF. Written as DNA, the CDR3 is TGTGCCAGCAGCCAAGATACGGCAACTAATGAAAAACTGTTTTTT. Using reference TRBV14 and TRBJ1-4 for the parts outside the CDR3, the full variable domain is EAGVTQFPSHSVIEKGQTVTLRCDPISGHDNLYWYRRVMGKEIKFLLHFVKESKQDESGMPNNRFLAERTGGTYSTLKVQPAELEDSGVYFCASSQDTATNEKLFFGSGTQLSVL.

The genes are TRBV6-1 and TRBJ2-7; the match to TRBD2 covers 11 bases. This CDR3 has 13 amino acids. V gave up 6 bases and J gave up 6 bases; unmatched junction bases: 4. Germline CDR1 reads MNHNS; CDR2 reads SASEGT. CDR3 residues: CASRLAGAREQYF. The CDR3 coding sequence is TGTGCCAGCAGACTAGCGGGAGCCCGCGAGCAGTACTTC.

The gene calls are TRBV5-1 and TRBJ2-7; TRBD2 matches at 10 bases. The CDR3 loop spans 14 amino acids. Germline CDR1 reads SGHRS; CDR2 reads YFSETQ. Losses at the gene ends were 4 bases for V and 5 bases for J; bases not matched to a gene: 6. The CDR3 DNA sequence: TGCGCCAGCAGCGGGCTAGCGGGAGTTGACGAGCAGTACTTC. As protein: CASSGLAGVDEQYF. The whole variable domain, remainder taken from reference TRBV5-1 and TRBJ2-7, is KAGVTQTPRYLIKTRGQQVTLSCSPISGHRSVSWYQQTPGQGLQFLFEYFSETQRNKGNFPGRFSGRQFSNSRSEMNVSTLELGDSALYLCASSGLAGVDEQYFGPGTRLTVT.

This sequence joins TRBV7-6 and TRBJ2-7; tentatively, D is TRBD2 (5 bases). The CDR3 consists of 14 residues. The germline V gene has CDR1 SGHVS and CDR2 FNYEAQ. V lost 2 bases to trimming and J lost 3 bases, with 11 bases between them. The CDR3 DNA is TGTGCCAGCAGCTTATCAGCGGACCACTACGAGCAGTACTTC. It encodes CASSLSADHYEQYF.

This rearrangement joins TRBV19 to TRBJ2-1; perhaps TRBD1 as D (6 bases). Looked up from germline, CDR1 is LNHDA and CDR2 is SQIVND (reference sequence). Trimming cost V 7 bases and J 8 bases, with 15 bases left between them. The CDR3 covers 13 residues. CDR3 residues: CASTKLQGHEQFF. DNA for the CDR3: TGTGCCAGTACCAAGCTACAGGGCCATGAGCAGTTCTTC. The full variable domain, rest sourced from reference TRBV19 and TRBJ2-1, is DGGITQSPKYLFRKEGQNVTLSCEQNLNHDAMYWYRQDPGQGLRLIYYSQIVNDFQKGDIAEGYSVSREKKESFPLTVTSAQKNPTAFYLCASTKLQGHEQFFGPGTRLTVL.

The rearrangement links TRBV6-1 to TRBJ1-2; D uncertain. In germline, CDR1 is MNHNS, CDR2 SASEGT. Trimming pared 7 bases from V and 2 bases from J, leaving 8 bases between. The CDR3 loop spans 12 amino acids. CDR3 DNA: TGTGCCAGCAAGGAGGAAAACTATGGCTACACCTTC. Its protein product is CASKEENYGYTF.